One and the same sample provided the 27 T cell receptor beta chains below, sequenced in a study of blood T cell repertoires in COVID-19. Libraries were prepared by immunoSEQ multiplex PCR; TCRdb keeps only in-frame clonotypes and omits some of them. Of 200,000 to 300,000 clones listed, 70% to 90% are singletons. What was sequenced was peripheral blood. Receptor source: a woman aged 30 to 39 with acute or convalescent COVID-19.

The rearrangement joins TRBV6-5 to TRBJ2-1, with 12 positions matching TRBD2. This CDR3 has 15 residues. CDR1 and CDR2 from the germline V gene are MNHEY and SVGAGI. Trimming took 6 bases from V and 7 from J; bases not matched to a gene: 7. The CDR3 loop is CASRPSGTSGNEQFF. DNA for the CDR3: TGTGCCAGCAGACCCTCCGGGACTAGCGGGAATGAGCAGTTCTTC.

The chain joins TRBV7-2 to TRBJ2-7; TRBD2 aligns across 8 bases. Germline V gene data show CDR1 as SGHTA and CDR2 as FQGNSA. The CDR3 contains 16 residues. Germline trimming cut 1 base from V and 1 base from J; bases unmatched to any gene: 6. The CDR3 reads CASSLDIAGPSYEQYF. CDR3 DNA: TGTGCCAGCAGCTTAGATATAGCGGGGCCTTCCTACGAGCAGTACTTC.

The genes are TRBV10-3 and TRBJ1-6, with TRBD1 matching 9 bases. The CDR3 contains 16 residues. V was pared by 0 bases and J by 8 bases, with 5 bases of the junction left unmatched. Germline CDR1 is ENHRY and CDR2 is SYGVKD. The CDR3 reads CAISESGTGSYSPLHF. In nucleotides, the CDR3 is TGTGCCATCAGTGAGTCCGGGACAGGGAGCTATTCACCCCTCCACTTT.

This chain uses TRBV11-2 with TRBJ2-1; 8 positions match TRBD2. Germline V gene sequence: CDR1 SGHAT, CDR2 FQNNGV. This CDR3 comprises 16 residues. V gave up 3 bases and J gave up 8 bases; unmatched junction bases: 12. Written as DNA, the CDR3 is TGTGCCAGCAGCTTCCGCGCTCGGGAGGGCCTCTATGAGCAGTTCTTC. Protein: CASSFRAREGLYEQFF.

This clone showed up just once. V is TRBV7-2 and J is TRBJ2-7; 12 nucleotides agree with TRBD2. CDR1 SGHTA and CDR2 FQGNSA come from the germline V gene. With 4 bases clipped from V and 9 bases from J, the junction kept 4 bases outside the gene matches. This CDR3 region has 13 residues. Here the CDR3 DNA reads TGTGCCAGCAGCTCACTAGCGGGAGGAGGGCAGTACTTC. Its translation: CASSSLAGGGQYF. Based on the CDR3 plus reference TRBV7-2 and TRBJ2-7, the full variable domain is GAGVSQSPSNKVTEKGKDVELRCDPISGHTALYWYRQSLGQGLEFLIYFQGNSAPDKSGLPSDRFSAERTGGSVSTLTIQRTQQEDSAVYLCASSSLAGGGQYFGPGTRLTVT.

The gene calls are TRBV19 and TRBJ2-1, with TRBD2 matching 7 bases. The CDR3 sequence is 13 residues long. V was clipped by 1 base and J by 10 bases; unmatched bases: 4. Per the germline V gene, CDR1 is LNHDA and CDR2 is SQIVND (reference sequence). The CDR3 bases are TGTGCCAGTAGTATAGGGGGGACTACCGAGCAGTTCTTC. Translating gives CASSIGGTTEQFF.

This clone has just a few counts. The chain is built from TRBV28 and TRBJ2-5, with 7 bases matching TRBD1. The CDR3 totals 12 residues. CDR1 and CDR2 (germline): MDHEN, SYDVKM. Trimming removed 6 bases from V and 5 bases from J; junction bases left unmatched: 3. The CDR3 coding sequence is TGTGCCAGCAGACAGGGGCGGGAGACCCAGTACTTC. It translates to CASRQGRETQYF.

The chain combines TRBV3-1 (or the pseudogene TRBV3-2) with TRBJ1-6; 11 bases are shared with TRBD1. CDR1 is LGHDT, CDR2 YNNKEL, per germline (reference sequence). This CDR3 comprises 15 residues. V shed 4 bases, J shed 10 bases, and the junction held 6 bases outside the gene matches. In nucleotides, the CDR3 is TGTGCCAGCAGCCCTAGGGACAGGGGGAGGTCACCCCTCCACTTT. Translation gives CASSPRDRGRSPLHF.

This clone has just a few counts. The chain combines TRBV7-9 with TRBJ2-2; maybe TRBD1 (5 bases). CDR3 length: 15 amino acids. V lost 1 base to trimming and J lost 2 bases, with 8 bases between them. Germline CDR1 is SEHNR and CDR2 is FQNEAQ (reference sequence). CDR3 region: CASSLGQFNTGELFF. The CDR3 region has the DNA TGTGCCAGCAGCTTAGGACAGTTCAACACCGGGGAGCTGTTTTTT.

The V gene is TRBV5-6, the J gene TRBJ2-3, with 8 bases fitting TRBD1. Germline lookup yields CDR1 SGHDT and CDR2 YYEEEE. The CDR3 consists of 15 residues. The J segment lost 4 bases and the V segment lost 1 base, leaving 5 bases of the junction unmatched. The chain's CDR3 is CASSLTGGEADTQYF. As DNA, the CDR3 is TGTGCCAGCAGCTTGACAGGGGGTGAGGCAGATACGCAGTATTTT.

CDR3: CATSEGTGEVTQHF. The CDR3 DNA follows: TGTGCCACCAGTGAAGGGACAGGGGAGGTGACCCAGCATTTT. This chain uses TRBV24-1 with TRBJ1-5; 10 bases agree with TRBD1. V lost 4 bases to trimming and J lost 11 bases; unmatched junction nucleotides: 7. This CDR3 is built from 14 residues. CDR1 is KGHDR and CDR2 is SFDVKD in the germline V gene.

CDR3 in amino acids: CASSGREGGQETQYF. The CDR3 bases are TGTGCCAGCAGCGGCCGTGAGGGAGGGCAAGAGACCCAGTACTTC. This chain joins TRBV2 and TRBJ2-5; TRBD2 matches at 7 bases. This CDR3 is built from 15 residues. The germline gives CDR1 SNHLY, CDR2 FYNNEI. J gave up 2 bases and V 6 bases, and 9 bases lay outside the gene matches.

V is TRBV7-9 and J is TRBJ2-7, with 7 nucleotides matching TRBD1. V trimming: 1 base; J trimming: 1 base; junction bases outside the gene matches: 10. Germline V gives CDR1 SEHNR, CDR2 FQNEAQ (reference sequence). This CDR3 is 17 amino acids long. The CDR3 here is CASSLEVTGKRSYEQYF. The CDR3 nucleotides read TGTGCCAGCAGCTTAGAGGTGACAGGGAAAAGATCCTACGAGCAGTACTTC.

This sequence joins TRBV9 and TRBJ2-5, with 10 bases aligning to TRBD2. In germline, CDR1 is SGDLS, CDR2 YYNGEE. The CDR3 totals 15 residues. With 0 bases clipped from V and 5 bases from J, the junction kept 4 bases outside the gene matches. CDR3 loop: CASSVVTSGEETQYF. The CDR3, as DNA: TGTGCCAGCAGCGTAGTCACTAGCGGGGAGGAGACCCAGTACTTC.

The V gene is TRBV14, the J gene TRBJ2-3; 11 bases line up with TRBD1. Germline V gene data show CDR1 as SGHDN and CDR2 as FVKESK. CDR3 length equals 22 residues. V was clipped by 3 bases and J by 3 bases; unmatched bases: 23. DNA for the CDR3: TGTGCCAGCAGCCACCGATTCGGGACAGGGGGGTTATCGGGAGCCCCAACAGATACGCAGTATTTT. The encoded protein is CASSHRFGTGGLSGAPTDTQYF. The full variable domain, completed using reference TRBV14 and TRBJ2-3, is EAGVTQFPSHSVIEKGQTVTLRCDPISGHDNLYWYRRVMGKEIKFLLHFVKESKQDESGMPNNRFLAERTGGTYSTLKVQPAELEDSGVYFCASSHRFGTGGLSGAPTDTQYFGPGTRLTVL.

The rearrangement joins TRBV30 to TRBJ1-2; the match to TRBD1 covers 11 bases. The germline V gene has CDR1 GTSNPN and CDR2 SVGIG (reference sequence). The CDR3 has 12 residues. Germline trimming cut 3 bases from V and 7 bases from J; bases unmatched to any gene: 1. In DNA form, the CDR3 reads TGTGCCTGGAGGGGACAGGGGGGTGGCTACACCTTC. It yields the protein CAWRGQGGGYTF. Full variable domain (missing parts from reference TRBV30 and TRBJ1-2): SQTIHQWPATLVQPVGSPLSLECTVEGTSNPNLYWYRQAAGRGLQLLFYSVGIGQISSEVPQNLSASRPQDRQFILSSKKLLLSDSGFYLCAWRGQGGGYTFGSGTRLTVV.

CDR3 nucleotides: TGTGCCAGCAGCGGATCGGGACTAGTGTTGGATGAGCAGTTCTTC. Its translation: CASSGSGLVLDEQFF. The chain couples TRBV9 to TRBJ2-1; 8 bases line up with TRBD2. Looked up from germline, CDR1 is SGDLS and CDR2 is YYNGEE. The CDR3 totals 15 residues. The junction had 10 bases not matched to a gene; V was cut back by 3 bases and J by 8 bases. Combining the CDR3 with reference TRBV9 and TRBJ2-1 gives the whole variable domain DSGVTQTPKHLITATGQRVTLRCSPRSGDLSVYWYQQSLDQGLQFLIQYYNGEERAKGNILERFSAQQFPDLHSELNLSSLELGDSALYFCASSGSGLVLDEQFFGPGTRLTVL.

This clone was observed a single time. The CDR3 sequence: CASSYTDRNTEAFF. The CDR3 DNA is TGTGCCAGCAGTTACACGGACAGGAACACTGAAGCTTTCTTT. The chain employs TRBV6-2 or TRBV6-3 and TRBJ1-1; the D gene is possibly TRBD1 (6 bases). The V end lost 2 bases, the J end lost 1 base, and 8 bases lay between the germline ends. This CDR3 comprises 14 residues. In germline, CDR1 is MNHEY, CDR2 SVGEGT.

J is TRBJ2-7 and V is TRBV12-3 or TRBV12-4, with 10 bases matching TRBD2. This CDR3 contains 13 residues. V was pared by 9 bases and J by 1 base, with 3 bases of the junction left unmatched. CDR3 in amino acids: CASGTSESYEQYF. DNA of the CDR3: TGTGCCAGTGGGACTAGCGAATCCTACGAGCAGTACTTC.

This rearrangement joins TRBV11-3 to TRBJ2-7; tentative D call: TRBD2 (6 bases). Trimming cost V 0 bases and J 4 bases, with 7 bases left between them. The CDR3 contains 13 residues. Germline CDR1 is SGHNT and CDR2 is YENEEA. CDR3 sequence reads: CASSLERGYEQYF. In DNA, the CDR3 is TGTGCCAGCAGCTTAGAGCGGGGTTACGAGCAGTACTTC.

The genes are TRBV25-1 and TRBJ1-2; D is unresolved. Germline V CDR1 and CDR2: MGHDK, SYGVNS. The CDR3 covers 15 residues. The V end lost 2 bases, the J end lost 4 bases, and 14 bases lay between the germline ends. CDR3 nucleotides: TGTGCCAGCAGTGAAATGGCTGGGCCAGTCTATGGCTACACCTTC. It encodes CASSEMAGPVYGYTF.

The chain recombines TRBV10-3 with TRBJ2-7; TRBD1 matches at 8 bases. This CDR3 has 12 residues. CDR1 ENHRY and CDR2 SYGVKD come from the germline V gene. Trimming at V came to 9 bases and at J to 6 bases, leaving 7 bases not matched to a gene. CDR3 in DNA: TGTGCCATTTCCGGGACAGGCGGCGAGCAGTACTTC. Amino acid sequence: CAISGTGGEQYF.

The chain has TRBV11-3 and TRBJ1-6, with D possibly matching TRBD1 (5 bases). V was pared by 3 bases and J by 10 bases, with 19 bases between. Germline CDR1 SGHNT, CDR2 YENEEA. The CDR3 has 16 amino acids. The DNA for the CDR3 is TGTGCCAGCAGCTTCTTTTACCCAGGAGGGGAGTCACCCCTCCACTTT. Translation: CASSFFYPGGESPLHF.

This clone was observed once. V and J are TRBV11-2 and TRBJ1-1, with D uncertain. The V end was cut by 6 bases, the J end by 1 base, with 9 bases between. Germline assignment: CDR1 SGHAT and CDR2 FQNNGV. The CDR3 loop spans 13 amino acids. The CDR3 is CASRSTQNTEAFF. The CDR3 DNA follows: TGTGCCAGCAGGAGTACCCAGAACACTGAAGCTTTCTTT.

The rearrangement joins TRBV4-2 to TRBJ2-6; 12 bases align to TRBD2. Trimming at V came to 7 bases and at J to 3 bases, leaving 7 bases not matched to a gene. CDR1 is LGHNA, CDR2 YNFKEQ, per germline. The length of the CDR3 is 17 residues. The CDR3 is CASTPLAGGRGANVLTF. The CDR3 DNA is TGTGCCAGCACACCACTAGCGGGAGGTCGTGGGGCCAACGTCCTGACTTTC.

V usage is TRBV7-9 and J usage is TRBJ2-5; the D gene is possibly TRBD1 (6 bases). This CDR3 is 15 amino acids long. The germline V gene has CDR1 SEHNR and CDR2 FQNEAQ (reference sequence). V was trimmed by 0 bases and J by 1 base, leaving 9 bases between them. The CDR3 bases are TGTGCCAGCAGCTTAGCCCTGGACAGCCAAGAGACCCAGTACTTC. As protein: CASSLALDSQETQYF.

V is TRBV6-5 and J is TRBJ1-6, with D hard to call. Per the germline V gene, CDR1 is MNHEY and CDR2 is SVGAGI. This CDR3 contains 14 residues. V lost 7 bases and J lost 6, with 13 bases in between. The CDR3 region has the DNA TGTGCCAGCATCATAGGAGTGAGTAATTCACCCCTCCACTTT. Protein sequence: CASIIGVSNSPLHF.